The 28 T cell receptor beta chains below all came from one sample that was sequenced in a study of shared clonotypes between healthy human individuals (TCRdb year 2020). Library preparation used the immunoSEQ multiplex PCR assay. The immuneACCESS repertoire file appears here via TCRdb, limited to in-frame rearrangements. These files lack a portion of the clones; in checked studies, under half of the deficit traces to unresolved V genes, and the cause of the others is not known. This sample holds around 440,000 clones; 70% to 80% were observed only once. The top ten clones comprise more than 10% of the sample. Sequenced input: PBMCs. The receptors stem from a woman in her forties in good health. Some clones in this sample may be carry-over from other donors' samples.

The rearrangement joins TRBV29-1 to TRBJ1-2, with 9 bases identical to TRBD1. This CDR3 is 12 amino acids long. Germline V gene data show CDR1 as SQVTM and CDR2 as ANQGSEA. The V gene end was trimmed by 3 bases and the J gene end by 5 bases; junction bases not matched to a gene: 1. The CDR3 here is CSVETGGYGYTF. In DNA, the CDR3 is TGCAGCGTTGAGACAGGGGGGTATGGCTACACCTTC.

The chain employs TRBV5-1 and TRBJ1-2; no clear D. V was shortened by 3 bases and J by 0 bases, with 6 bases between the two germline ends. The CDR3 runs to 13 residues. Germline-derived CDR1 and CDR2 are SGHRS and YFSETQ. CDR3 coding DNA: TGCGCCAGCAGCTCCGGGACTAACTATGGCTACACCTTC. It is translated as CASSSGTNYGYTF.

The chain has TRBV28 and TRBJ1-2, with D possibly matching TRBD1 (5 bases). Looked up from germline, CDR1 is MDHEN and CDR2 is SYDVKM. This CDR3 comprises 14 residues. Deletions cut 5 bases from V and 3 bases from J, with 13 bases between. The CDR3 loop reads CASSAAGIHYGYTF. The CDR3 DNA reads TGTGCCAGCAGTGCCGCAGGGATCCACTATGGCTACACCTTC.

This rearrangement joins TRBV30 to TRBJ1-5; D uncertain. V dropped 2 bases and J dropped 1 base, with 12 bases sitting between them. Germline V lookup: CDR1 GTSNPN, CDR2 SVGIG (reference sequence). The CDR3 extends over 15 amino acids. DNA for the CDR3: TGTGCCTGGAGTTACGGAATAGGGAGCAATCAGCCCCAGCATTTT. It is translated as CAWSYGIGSNQPQHF.

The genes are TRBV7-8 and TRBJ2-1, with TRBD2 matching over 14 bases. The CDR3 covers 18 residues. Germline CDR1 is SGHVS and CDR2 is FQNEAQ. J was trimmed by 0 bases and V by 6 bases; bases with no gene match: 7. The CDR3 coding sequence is TGTGCCAGCAGACCCAGGACTAGCGGGAGGCCCTCCTACAATGAGCAGTTCTTC. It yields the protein CASRPRTSGRPSYNEQFF.

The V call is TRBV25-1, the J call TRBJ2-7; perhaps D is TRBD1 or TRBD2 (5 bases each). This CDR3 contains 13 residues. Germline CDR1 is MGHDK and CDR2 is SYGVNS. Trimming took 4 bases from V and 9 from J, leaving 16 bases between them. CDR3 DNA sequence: TGTGCCAGCAGTGGGGCCGAGGGGCGCGGGCAGTACTTC. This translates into CASSGAEGRGQYF.

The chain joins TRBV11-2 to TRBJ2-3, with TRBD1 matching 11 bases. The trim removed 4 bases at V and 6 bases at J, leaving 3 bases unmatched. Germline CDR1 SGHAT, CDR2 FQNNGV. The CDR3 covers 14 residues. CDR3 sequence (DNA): TGTGCCAGCAGCTCGGACAGGGGGCCGGATACGCAGTATTTT. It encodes CASSSDRGPDTQYF.

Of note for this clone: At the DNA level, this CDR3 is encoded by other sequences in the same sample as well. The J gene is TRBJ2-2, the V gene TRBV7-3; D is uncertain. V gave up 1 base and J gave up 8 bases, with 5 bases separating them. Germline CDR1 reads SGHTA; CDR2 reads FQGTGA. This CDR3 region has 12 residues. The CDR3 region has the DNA TGTGCCAGCAGCTTAAGACCTGGGGAGCTGTTTTTT. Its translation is CASSLRPGELFF.

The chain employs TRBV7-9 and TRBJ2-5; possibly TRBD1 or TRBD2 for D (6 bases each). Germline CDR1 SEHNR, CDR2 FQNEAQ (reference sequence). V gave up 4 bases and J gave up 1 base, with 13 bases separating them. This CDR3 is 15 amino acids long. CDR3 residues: CASSSGASTQETQYF. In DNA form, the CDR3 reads TGTGCCAGCAGCTCGGGGGCGAGCACCCAAGAGACCCAGTACTTC.

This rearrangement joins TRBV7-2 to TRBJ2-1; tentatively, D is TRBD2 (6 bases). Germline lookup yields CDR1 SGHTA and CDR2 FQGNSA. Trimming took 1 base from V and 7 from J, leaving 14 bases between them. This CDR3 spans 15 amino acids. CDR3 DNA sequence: TGTGCCAGCAGCTTAGGGGTCGGGAGTAAGAATGAGCAGTTCTTC. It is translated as CASSLGVGSKNEQFF.

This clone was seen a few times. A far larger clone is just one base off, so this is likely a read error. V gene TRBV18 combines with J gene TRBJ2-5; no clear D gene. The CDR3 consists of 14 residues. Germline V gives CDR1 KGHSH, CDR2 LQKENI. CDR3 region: CASSPGTNQETQYF. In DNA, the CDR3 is TGTGCCAGCTCCCCCGGAACTAACCAGGAGACCCAGTACTTC.

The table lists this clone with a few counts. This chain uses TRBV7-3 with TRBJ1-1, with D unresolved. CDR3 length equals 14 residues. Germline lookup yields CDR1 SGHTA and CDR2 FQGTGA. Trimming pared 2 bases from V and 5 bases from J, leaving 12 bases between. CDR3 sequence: CASSLSGGRTEAFF. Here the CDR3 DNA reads TGTGCCAGCAGCTTATCGGGCGGCCGGACTGAAGCTTTCTTT.

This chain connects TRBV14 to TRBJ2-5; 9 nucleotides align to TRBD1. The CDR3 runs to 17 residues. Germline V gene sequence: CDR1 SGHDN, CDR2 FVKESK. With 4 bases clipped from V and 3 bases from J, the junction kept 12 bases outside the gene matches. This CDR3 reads CASSRDRAVGFKETQYF. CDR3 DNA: TGTGCCAGCAGCCGGGACAGGGCTGTTGGGTTCAAAGAGACCCAGTACTTC.

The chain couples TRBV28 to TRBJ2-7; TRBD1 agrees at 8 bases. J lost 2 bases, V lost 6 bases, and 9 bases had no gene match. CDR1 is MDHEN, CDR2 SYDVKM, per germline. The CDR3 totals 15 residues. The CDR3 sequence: CASSTPGQATYEQYF. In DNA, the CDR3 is TGTGCCAGCAGCACGCCGGGACAGGCTACCTACGAGCAGTACTTC.

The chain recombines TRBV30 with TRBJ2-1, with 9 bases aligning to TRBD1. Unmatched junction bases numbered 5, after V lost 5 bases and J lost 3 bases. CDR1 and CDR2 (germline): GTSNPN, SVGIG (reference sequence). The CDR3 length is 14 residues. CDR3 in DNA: TGTGCCTGGGGACAGGGGATCGGCTACAATGAGCAGTTCTTC. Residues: CAWGQGIGYNEQFF. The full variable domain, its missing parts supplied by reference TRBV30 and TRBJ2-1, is SQTIHQWPATLVQPVGSPLSLECTVEGTSNPNLYWYRQAAGRGLQLLFYSVGIGQISSEVPQNLSASRPQDRQFILSSKKLLLSDSGFYLCAWGQGIGYNEQFFGPGTRLTVL.

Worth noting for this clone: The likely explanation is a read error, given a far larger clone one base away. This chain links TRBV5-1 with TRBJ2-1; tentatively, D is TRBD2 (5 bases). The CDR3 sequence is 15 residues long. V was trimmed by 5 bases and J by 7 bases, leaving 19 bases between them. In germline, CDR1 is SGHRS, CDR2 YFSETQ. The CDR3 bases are TGCGCCAGCAGATCACGCGACCGGGAACAGAATGAGCAGTTCTTC. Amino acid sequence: CASRSRDREQNEQFF.

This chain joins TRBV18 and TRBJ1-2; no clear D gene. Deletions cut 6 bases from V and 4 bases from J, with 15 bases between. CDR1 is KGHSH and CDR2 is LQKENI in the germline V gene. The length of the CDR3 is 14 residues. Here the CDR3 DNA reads TGTGCCAGCTCCCGAGGGTGGGATAGCTATGGCTACACCTTC. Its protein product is CASSRGWDSYGYTF.

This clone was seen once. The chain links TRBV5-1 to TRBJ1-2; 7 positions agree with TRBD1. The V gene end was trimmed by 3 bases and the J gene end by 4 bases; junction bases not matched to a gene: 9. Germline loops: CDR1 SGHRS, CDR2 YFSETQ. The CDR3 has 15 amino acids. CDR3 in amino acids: CASSSAAGGSYGYTF. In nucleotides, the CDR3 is TGCGCCAGCAGCTCGGCCGCAGGGGGGAGCTATGGCTACACCTTC.

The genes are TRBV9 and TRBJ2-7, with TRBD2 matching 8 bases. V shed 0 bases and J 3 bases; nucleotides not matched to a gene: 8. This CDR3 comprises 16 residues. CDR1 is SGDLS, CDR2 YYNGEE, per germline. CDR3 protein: CASSVGSSGTIYEQYF. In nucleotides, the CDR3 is TGTGCCAGCAGCGTAGGTAGTAGCGGGACCATCTACGAGCAGTACTTC.

The CDR3 bases are TGTGCCAGCAGTTCCGGACTAGCGGGAGCGAACACCGGGGAGCTGTTTTTT. Amino acid sequence: CASSSGLAGANTGELFF. This chain links TRBV28 with TRBJ2-2; 13 nucleotides align to TRBD2. Losses at the gene ends were 4 bases for V and 0 bases for J; bases not matched to a gene: 2. This CDR3 has 17 amino acids. Germline V CDR1 and CDR2: MDHEN, SYDVKM.

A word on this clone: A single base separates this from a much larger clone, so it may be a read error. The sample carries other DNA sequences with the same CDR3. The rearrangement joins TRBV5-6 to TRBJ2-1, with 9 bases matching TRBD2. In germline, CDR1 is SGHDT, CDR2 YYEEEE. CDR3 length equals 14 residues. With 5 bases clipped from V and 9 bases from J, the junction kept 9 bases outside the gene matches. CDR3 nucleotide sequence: TGTGCCAGCAGAACGGGACTAGCAGGAGTTGAGCAGTTCTTC. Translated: CASRTGLAGVEQFF.

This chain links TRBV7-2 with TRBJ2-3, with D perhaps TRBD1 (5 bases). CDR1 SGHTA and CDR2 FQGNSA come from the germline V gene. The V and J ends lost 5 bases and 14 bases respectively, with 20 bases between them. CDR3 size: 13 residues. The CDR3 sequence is CASSRGRNSLPYF. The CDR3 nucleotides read TGTGCCAGCAGCAGGGGAAGAAACAGCCTTCCGTATTTT.

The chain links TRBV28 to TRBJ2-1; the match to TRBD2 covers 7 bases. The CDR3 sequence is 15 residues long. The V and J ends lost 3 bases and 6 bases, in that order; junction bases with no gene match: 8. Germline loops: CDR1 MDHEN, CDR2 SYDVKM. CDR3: CASSLGGRASNEQFF. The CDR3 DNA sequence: TGTGCCAGCAGTTTGGGAGGGAGGGCCAGCAATGAGCAGTTCTTC.

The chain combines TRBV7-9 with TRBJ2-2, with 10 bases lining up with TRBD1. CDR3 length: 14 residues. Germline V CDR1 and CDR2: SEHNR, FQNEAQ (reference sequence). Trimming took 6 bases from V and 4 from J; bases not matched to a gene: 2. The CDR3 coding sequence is TGTGCCAGCAGTTGGACAGGGGGCACCGGGGAGCTGTTTTTT. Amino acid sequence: CASSWTGGTGELFF. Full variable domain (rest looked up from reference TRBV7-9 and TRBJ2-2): DTGVSQNPRHKITKRGQNVTFRCDPISEHNRLYWYRQTLGQGPEFLTYFQNEAQLEKSRLLSDRFSAERPKGSFSTLEIQRTEQGDSAMYLCASSWTGGTGELFFGEGSRLTVL.

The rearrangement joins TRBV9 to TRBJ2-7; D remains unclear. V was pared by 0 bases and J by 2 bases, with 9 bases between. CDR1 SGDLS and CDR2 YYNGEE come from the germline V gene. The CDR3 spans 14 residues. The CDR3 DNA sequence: TGTGCCAGCAGCGTAGTCGGATCCACCTACGAGCAGTACTTC. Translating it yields CASSVVGSTYEQYF.

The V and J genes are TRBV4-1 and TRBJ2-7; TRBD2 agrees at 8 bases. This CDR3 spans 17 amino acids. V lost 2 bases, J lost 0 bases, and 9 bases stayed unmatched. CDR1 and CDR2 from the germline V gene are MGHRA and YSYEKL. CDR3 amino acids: CASSQSPAGASSYEQYF. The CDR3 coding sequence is TGCGCCAGCAGCCAATCCCCAGCGGGGGCCAGCTCCTACGAGCAGTACTTC.

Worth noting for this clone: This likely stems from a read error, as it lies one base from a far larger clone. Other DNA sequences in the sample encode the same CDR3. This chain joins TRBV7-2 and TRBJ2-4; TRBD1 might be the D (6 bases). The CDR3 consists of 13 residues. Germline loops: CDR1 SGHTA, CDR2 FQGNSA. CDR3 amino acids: CASSNDRSNIQYF. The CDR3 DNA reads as TGCGCCAGCAGCAACGACAGGTCCAACATTCAGTACTTC.

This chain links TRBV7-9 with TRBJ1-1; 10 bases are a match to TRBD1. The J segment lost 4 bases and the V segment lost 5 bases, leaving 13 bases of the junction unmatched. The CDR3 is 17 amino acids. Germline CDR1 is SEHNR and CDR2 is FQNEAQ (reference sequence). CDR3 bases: TGTGCCAGCAGCCCCTCCGGGACAGGGGAGTTGGGCACTGAAGCTTTCTTT. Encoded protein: CASSPSGTGELGTEAFF. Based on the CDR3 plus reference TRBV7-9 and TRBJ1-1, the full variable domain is DTGVSQNPRHKITKRGQNVTFRCDPISEHNRLYWYRQTLGQGPEFLTYFQNEAQLEKSRLLSDRFSAERPKGSFSTLEIQRTEQGDSAMYLCASSPSGTGELGTEAFFGQGTRLTVV.